One and the same sample provided the 9 T cell receptor beta chains below, sequenced in a study of T-cell reconstitution after alpha-beta-depleted transplantation in children. The TCRbeta library was prepared with unique molecular identifiers. Each CDR3 protein is one row after TCRdb ran MiXCR on the PCR reads. This sample has about 210,000 distinct CDR3 sequences, with approximately 17% found just once. Sequenced here: PBMCs, mostly from graft donor cells, sampled 360 days after TCRalphabeta/CD19-depleted stem cell transplant. All receptors derive from a male patient between 2 and 10 years old who had a stem cell transplant for acute lymphoblastic leukemia, so the T cells may come from the graft donor.

V and J are TRBV4-1 and TRBJ2-7; 7 bases are shared with TRBD1. This CDR3 comprises 16 residues. V trimming: 1 base; J trimming: 2 bases; junction bases outside the gene matches: 8. From germline, CDR1 is MGHRA and CDR2 YSYEKL. The CDR3 reads CASSQGPDRVTYEQYF. DNA for the CDR3: TGCGCCAGCAGCCAAGGCCCCGACAGGGTAACCTACGAGCAGTACTTC.

This clonotype was detected only a few times. The chain combines TRBV29-1 with TRBJ2-1, with 9 bases aligning to TRBD2. V shed 3 bases and J 3 bases; nucleotides not matched to a gene: 3. This CDR3 comprises 14 residues. Per the germline V gene, CDR1 is SQVTM and CDR2 is ANQGSEA. The CDR3 coding sequence is TGCAGCGTTGAGTCTAGCGGGAACTACAATGAGCAGTTCTTC. It yields the protein CSVESSGNYNEQFF.

This clonotype was seen more than once but under ten times. The chain is built from TRBV20-1 and TRBJ2-3; D ambiguous. Deletions cut 8 bases from V and 2 bases from J, with 14 bases between. The CDR3 has 13 amino acids. Germline lookup yields CDR1 DFQATT and CDR2 SNEGSKA (reference sequence). CDR3 sequence: CSPPPEDTDTQYF. CDR3 in DNA: TGCAGTCCGCCCCCCGAGGACACAGATACGCAGTATTTT.

The genes are TRBV28 and TRBJ1-5; the D gene is possibly TRBD1 (6 bases). Germline values: CDR1 MDHEN, CDR2 SYDVKM. The CDR3 consists of 12 residues. V shed 7 bases and J shed 7 bases, with 11 bases lying between them. The CDR3 DNA is TGTGCCAGCACGGGGGCCCGGCAGCCCCAGCATTTT. Protein product: CASTGARQPQHF.

This clonotype has only a few counts. This rearrangement joins TRBV7-9 to TRBJ1-1; D remains ambiguous. CDR3 size: 14 residues. Trimming stripped 1 base from V and 1 base from J, with 7 bases between. From germline, CDR1 is SEHNR and CDR2 FQNEAQ (reference sequence). CDR3 loop: CASSLGPPNTEAFF. The CDR3 coding sequence is TGTGCCAGCAGCTTAGGTCCGCCGAACACTGAAGCTTTCTTT.

The chain employs TRBV5-1 and TRBJ2-7; the D gene could be TRBD1 or TRBD2 (5 bases each). This CDR3 is built from 14 residues. Per the germline V gene, CDR1 is SGHRS and CDR2 is YFSETQ. The V end was cut by 8 bases, the J end by 2 bases, with 17 bases between. CDR3 sequence: CASKNQGAPYEQYF. In DNA, the CDR3 is TGCGCCAGTAAAAACCAGGGAGCGCCCTACGAGCAGTACTTC.

This chain uses TRBV20-1 with TRBJ2-7; D is possibly TRBD1 or TRBD2 (6 bases each). CDR1 and CDR2 from the germline V gene are DFQATT and SNEGSKA (reference sequence). Trimming cost V 6 bases and J 2 bases, with 11 bases left between them. The CDR3 contains 12 residues. CDR3 sequence: CSARDIAYEQYF. Written as DNA, the CDR3 is TGCAGTGCGCGGGACATAGCCTACGAGCAGTACTTC.

This clonotype was picked up a small number of times. The CDR3 DNA sequence: TGCGCCAGCAGCCAAGTGGCTAGCGGGGGGGGTACGCAGTATTTT. This encodes CASSQVASGGGTQYF. V usage is TRBV4-1 and J usage is TRBJ2-3; 12 bases map to TRBD2. The germline gives CDR1 MGHRA, CDR2 YSYEKL. This CDR3 region has 15 residues. The J segment lost 8 bases and the V segment lost 1 base, leaving 4 bases of the junction unmatched.

The rearrangement uses TRBV7-9 and TRBJ2-7; 7 bases align to TRBD1. The J segment lost 1 base and the V segment lost 6 bases, leaving 12 bases of the junction unmatched. Germline loops: CDR1 SEHNR, CDR2 FQNEAQ (reference sequence). CDR3 size: 16 residues. The CDR3 DNA reads TGTGCCAGCAGGAAAGACCGGGACAGCGAGTCCTACGAGCAGTACTTC. Its protein product is CASRKDRDSESYEQYF.